The 18 T cell receptor beta chains below were found in one sample sequenced in a study of early T cells in non-severe SARS-CoV-2 infection. TCRdb redid the calling of the 5' RACE reads with MiXCR, one entry per CDR3 protein. The sample has about 33,000 distinct CDR3 sequences, 3% to 4% seen once. Material for sequencing was whole blood. All receptors come from an adult who was a healthcare worker with PCR-confirmed SARS-CoV-2 infection or an uninfected control (not recorded which).

This clonotype has at least ten counts. V is TRBV7-3 and J is TRBJ2-5, with 7 positions matching TRBD2. The CDR3 contains 13 residues. Germline CDR1 reads SGHTA; CDR2 reads FQGTGA. Trimming removed 9 bases from V and 4 bases from J; junction bases left unmatched: 8. The CDR3 protein is CASSFRGGETQYF. In DNA, the CDR3 is TGTGCCAGTAGTTTTCGCGGGGGAGAGACCCAGTACTTC. Full variable domain (outside the CDR3, taken from reference TRBV7-3 and TRBJ2-5): GAGVSQTPSNKVTEKGKYVELRCDPISGHTALYWYRQSLGQGPEFLIYFQGTGAADDSGLPNDRFFAVRPEGSVSTLKIQRTERGDSAVYLCASSFRGGETQYFGPGTRLLVL.

In the case of this clonotype: A read error is possible here, since a much larger clone lies one base away. V is TRBV12-3 or TRBV12-4 and J is TRBJ1-3; D is possibly TRBD1 (6 bases). This CDR3 spans 14 amino acids. This chain's CDR3 is CACRPDSSGNTIYF. CDR3 nucleotides: TGTGCCTGCAGACCGGACAGCTCTGGAAACACCATATATTTT.

This clonotype showed up many times. This chain connects TRBV5-4 to TRBJ2-4, with TRBD1 matching 7 bases. The germline CDR1 and CDR2 sequences are SGHNT and YYREEE (reference sequence). The CDR3 contains 19 residues. The trim removed 0 bases at V and 2 bases at J, leaving 14 bases unmatched. The DNA for the CDR3 is TGTGCCAGCAGCTTGGACGTGACAGGGATGGTGGGGACCAAAAACATTCAGTACTTC. Translated: CASSLDVTGMVGTKNIQYF.

The sample holds many counts of this clonotype. This chain joins TRBV7-3 and TRBJ2-1, with 8 bases that match TRBD1. The ends lost 5 bases at V and 4 bases at J; junction bases unmatched: 4. The germline V gene encodes CDR1 SGHTA and CDR2 FQGTGA. This CDR3 comprises 14 residues. Here the CDR3 reads CASSPGQAYNEQFF. The CDR3 coding sequence is TGTGCCAGCAGCCCGGGACAGGCTTACAATGAGCAGTTCTTC. Based on the CDR3 plus reference TRBV7-3 and TRBJ2-1, the full variable domain is GAGVSQTPSNKVTEKGKYVELRCDPISGHTALYWYRQSLGQGPEFLIYFQGTGAADDSGLPNDRFFAVRPEGSVSTLKIQRTERGDSAVYLCASSPGQAYNEQFFGPGTRLTVL.

In this sample, this clonotype turned up many times. V and J are TRBV7-6 and TRBJ2-2, with 7 nucleotides matching TRBD2. V was clipped by 1 base and J by 2 bases; unmatched bases: 7. Germline lookup yields CDR1 SGHVS and CDR2 FNYEAQ. The CDR3 has 17 amino acids. CDR3 region: CASSLVAASGNTGELFF. Here the CDR3 DNA reads TGTGCCAGCAGCTTAGTAGCGGCTAGCGGAAACACCGGGGAGCTGTTTTTT. Variable domain in full (rest from reference TRBV7-6 and TRBJ2-2): GAGVSQSPRYKVTKRGQDVALRCDPISGHVSLYWYRQALGQGPEFLTYFNYEAQQDKSGLPNDRFSAERPEGSISTLTIQRTEQRDSAMYRCASSLVAASGNTGELFFGEGSRLTVL.

This clonotype came up a few times. The V gene is TRBV2, the J gene TRBJ1-5, with a possible D match to TRBD1 (5 bases). The germline V and J ends were trimmed by 2 bases and 4 bases, with 6 bases remaining between them. The CDR3 runs to 13 residues. The germline gives CDR1 SNHLY, CDR2 FYNNEI. The CDR3 coding sequence is TGTGCCAGCAGTGAACGGGGGAATCAGCCCCAGCATTTT. Translation: CASSERGNQPQHF.

This clonotype was detected ten times or more. The V gene is TRBV28, the J gene TRBJ1-1; D remains ambiguous. Looked up from germline, CDR1 is MDHEN and CDR2 is SYDVKM. The CDR3 contains 13 residues. Trimming removed 8 bases from V and 0 bases from J, with 10 bases in between. The CDR3 nucleotides are TGTGCCAGCGTGTGGGGAATGAACACTGAAGCTTTCTTT. Its translation: CASVWGMNTEAFF.

The chain uses TRBV27 and TRBJ2-3, with unresolved D. Per the germline V gene, CDR1 is MNHEY and CDR2 is SMNVEV (reference sequence). V was trimmed by 2 bases and J by 5 bases, leaving 11 bases between them. The CDR3 extends over 14 amino acids. CDR3 amino acids: CASSLMDGEDTQYF. Here the CDR3 DNA reads TGTGCCAGCAGTTTAATGGATGGCGAAGATACGCAGTATTTT.

This clonotype was observed at least ten times. J is TRBJ1-5 and V is TRBV3-1, with D tentatively TRBD1 (6 bases). The V end lost 4 bases, the J end lost 8 bases, and 9 bases lay between the germline ends. The CDR3 is 12 amino acids. CDR1 and CDR2 (germline): LGHDT, YNNKEL (reference sequence). This CDR3 reads CASSRGAEPQHF. In DNA, the CDR3 is TGTGCCAGCAGCCGGGGGGCTGAGCCCCAGCATTTT.

This clonotype is medium-sized (0.01 to 0.1%) in the sample. The V and J genes are TRBV5-1 and TRBJ1-5; TRBD1 agrees at 7 bases. J gave up 1 base and V 1 base, and 5 bases lay outside the gene matches. The germline gives CDR1 SGHRS, CDR2 YFSETQ. The CDR3 totals 16 residues. The CDR3 region has the DNA TGCGCCAGCAGCTTGACCCCGACAGGGAGCAATCAGCCCCAGCATTTT. As protein: CASSLTPTGSNQPQHF.

This clonotype occurred many times. The chain recombines TRBV29-1 with TRBJ1-1; possible D gene TRBD1, 6 bases. Germline CDR1 is SQVTM and CDR2 is ANQGSEA. Trimming cost V 4 bases and J 3 bases, with 15 bases left between them. CDR3 length equals 14 residues. The CDR3 DNA sequence: TGCAGCGTTGTGTGGGGGCGATGGGACACTGAAGCTTTCTTT. Residues: CSVVWGRWDTEAFF.

This clonotype appeared many times. The chain employs TRBV7-8 and TRBJ2-5; 9 bases agree with TRBD2. Trimming at V came to 0 bases and at J to 1 base, leaving 6 bases not matched to a gene. The CDR3 consists of 17 residues. Germline-derived CDR1 and CDR2 are SGHVS and FQNEAQ. CDR3 in DNA: TGTGCCAGCAGCTTAGCGTGGGGACTAGCTTCCCAAGAGACCCAGTACTTC. Translating it yields CASSLAWGLASQETQYF. Combining the CDR3 with reference TRBV7-8 and TRBJ2-5 gives the whole variable domain GAGVSQSPRYKVAKRGQDVALRCDPISGHVSLFWYQQALGQGPEFLTYFQNEAQLDKSGLPSDRFFAERPEGSVSTLKIQRTQQEDSAVYLCASSLAWGLASQETQYFGPGTRLLVL.

This clonotype came up many times. V usage is TRBV4-3 and J usage is TRBJ2-1; possible D gene TRBD1, 6 bases. CDR3 length: 16 residues. With 3 bases removed from V and 0 bases from J, the gap between germline ends came to 12 bases. Germline CDR1 reads LGHNA; CDR2 reads YSLEER. Here the CDR3 DNA reads TGCGCCAGCAGCCAGGACCAGGGGAGCTCCTACAATGAGCAGTTCTTC. Its translation is CASSQDQGSSYNEQFF.

This clonotype showed up many times. V usage is TRBV3-1 and J usage is TRBJ1-2, with D perhaps matching TRBD1 (6 bases). V lost 5 bases, J lost 4 bases, and 23 bases lay in between. The CDR3 is 17 residues long. Germline V gene lookup returns CDR1 LGHDT and CDR2 YNNKEL (reference sequence). The CDR3 sequence is CASSDRDTGKKSYGYTF. The CDR3 coding sequence is TGTGCCAGCAGCGACCGGGACACAGGGAAGAAATCCTATGGCTACACCTTC.

This clonotype was counted at least ten times. V usage is TRBV19 and J usage is TRBJ2-1; TRBD1 is a possible D gene (6 bases). This CDR3 region has 13 residues. Per germline, CDR1 LNHDA and CDR2 SQIVND (reference sequence). V was pared by 3 bases and J by 11 bases, with 14 bases between. DNA for the CDR3: TGTGCCAGTAGTATCGAACAGGGTAATAAGCAGTTCTTC. Its protein product is CASSIEQGNKQFF.

This sequence joins TRBV27 and TRBJ1-5; tentative D call: TRBD1 (6 bases). Germline V gene sequence: CDR1 MNHEY, CDR2 SMNVEV (reference sequence). The CDR3 has 15 residues. V dropped 7 bases and J dropped 3 bases, with 16 bases sitting between them. The CDR3 region is CASTPVGGPNQPQHF. The CDR3 nucleotides are TGTGCCAGCACCCCCGTTGGGGGGCCCAATCAGCCCCAGCATTTT.

This clonotype has a count of ten or more. The chain links TRBV7-2 to TRBJ2-1; D not resolved. V shed 6 bases and J shed 6 bases, with 9 bases lying between them. Per the germline V gene, CDR1 is SGHTA and CDR2 is FQGNSA. This CDR3 contains 12 residues. CDR3 amino acids: CASRPDSNEQFF. CDR3 DNA: TGTGCCAGCAGGCCCGACTCCAATGAGCAGTTCTTC. The full variable domain, with the rest looked up from reference TRBV7-2 and TRBJ2-1, is GAGVSQSPSNKVTEKGKDVELRCDPISGHTALYWYRQSLGQGLEFLIYFQGNSAPDKSGLPSDRFSAERTGGSVSTLTIQRTQQEDSAVYLCASRPDSNEQFFGPGTRLTVL.

This chain joins TRBV6-1 and TRBJ2-1; perhaps TRBD1 as D (6 bases). Trimming took off 1 base at V and 9 bases at J, with 10 bases between the two ends. The CDR3 covers 13 residues. Germline CDR1 and CDR2: MNHNS and SASEGT. CDR3 protein: CASSEVKGVEQFF. In nucleotides, the CDR3 is TGTGCCAGCAGTGAAGTAAAGGGGGTTGAGCAGTTCTTC.